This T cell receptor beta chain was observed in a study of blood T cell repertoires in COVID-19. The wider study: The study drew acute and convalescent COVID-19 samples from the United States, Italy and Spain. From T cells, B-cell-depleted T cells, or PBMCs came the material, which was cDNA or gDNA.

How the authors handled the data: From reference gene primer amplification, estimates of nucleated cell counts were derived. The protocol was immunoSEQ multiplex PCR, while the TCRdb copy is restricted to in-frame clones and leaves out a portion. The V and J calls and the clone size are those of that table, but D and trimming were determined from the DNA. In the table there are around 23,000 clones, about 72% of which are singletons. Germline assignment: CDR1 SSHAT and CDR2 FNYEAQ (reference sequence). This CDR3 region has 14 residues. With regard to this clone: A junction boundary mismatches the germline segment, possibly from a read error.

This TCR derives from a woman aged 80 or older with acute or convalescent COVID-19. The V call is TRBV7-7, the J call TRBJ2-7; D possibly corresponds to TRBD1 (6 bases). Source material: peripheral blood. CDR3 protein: CASSLGAGSGEQYF. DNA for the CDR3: TGTGCTAGCAGCTTGGGGGCGGGCTCGGGCGAGCAGTACTTC.